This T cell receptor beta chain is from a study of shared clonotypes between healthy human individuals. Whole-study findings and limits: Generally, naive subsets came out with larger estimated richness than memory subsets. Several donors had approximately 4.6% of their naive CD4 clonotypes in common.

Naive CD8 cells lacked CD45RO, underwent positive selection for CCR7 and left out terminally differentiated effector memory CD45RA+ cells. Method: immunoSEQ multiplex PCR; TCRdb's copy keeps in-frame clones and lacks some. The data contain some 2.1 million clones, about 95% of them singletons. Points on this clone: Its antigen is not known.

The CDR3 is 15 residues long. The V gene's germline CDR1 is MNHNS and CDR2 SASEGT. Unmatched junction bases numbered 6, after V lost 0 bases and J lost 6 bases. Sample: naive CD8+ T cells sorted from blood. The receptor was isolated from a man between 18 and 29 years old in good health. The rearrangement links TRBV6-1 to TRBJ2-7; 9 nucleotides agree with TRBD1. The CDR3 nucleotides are TGTGCCAGCAGTGAAGCGGGGGGGACAGGGATCGAGCAGTACTTC. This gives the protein CASSEAGGTGIEQYF.